The clone carrying this T cell receptor beta chain was seen only a few times. Its antigen is still unknown. Germline loops: CDR1 SGHKS, CDR2 YYEKEE (reference sequence). The CDR3 totals 14 residues. The ends were cut back, 1 base at V and 6 bases at J, with 13 bases in the middle. The data were obtained in a study of cytomegalovirus exposure and HLA in healthy donors. Primers included in the PCR were 60 Vbeta and 13 Jbeta primers. TCRdb's copy holds only in-frame clones and misses some; the assay was immunoSEQ multiplex PCR. The sample has 90,000 or so clones; approximately 80% are singletons. Study results and caveats: A later analysis found most CMV-associated TCR beta chains apparently HLA-restricted. Common viral pathogens seemed, in a later analysis, to connect with several of the most significant clusters. With DRB1 most and HLA-C fewest, TCR association rates differed between HLA loci in a later analysis. Some TCR beta chains (over 150 of them) were listed as cytomegalovirus-associated.

The V and J genes are TRBV5-5 and TRBJ1-1; TRBD1 is a possible D gene (5 bases). The source is a woman aged 40 to 55 in good health and CMV-seronegative. Sequencing used PBMCs. CDR3 loop: CASSLSTRAAEAFF. CDR3 bases: TGTGCCAGCAGCTTGTCGACCAGGGCGGCTGAAGCTTTCTTT.